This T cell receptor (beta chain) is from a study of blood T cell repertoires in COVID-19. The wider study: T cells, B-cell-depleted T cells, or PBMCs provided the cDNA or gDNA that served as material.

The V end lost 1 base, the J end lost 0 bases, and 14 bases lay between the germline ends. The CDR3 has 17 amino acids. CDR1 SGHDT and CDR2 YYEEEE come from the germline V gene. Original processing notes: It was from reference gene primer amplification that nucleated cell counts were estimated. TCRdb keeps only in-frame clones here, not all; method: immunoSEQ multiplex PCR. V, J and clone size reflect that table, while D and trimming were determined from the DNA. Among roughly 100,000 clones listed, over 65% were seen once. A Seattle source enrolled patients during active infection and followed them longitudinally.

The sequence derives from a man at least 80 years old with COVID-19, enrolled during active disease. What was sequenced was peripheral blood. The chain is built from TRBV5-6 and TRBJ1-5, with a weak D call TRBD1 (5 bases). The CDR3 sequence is CASSLSTGYHSNQPQHF. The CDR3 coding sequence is TGTGCCAGCAGCTTGTCTACAGGTTATCATAGCAATCAGCCCCAGCATTTT.